What follows is one TCR beta chain and its context. No antigen is known for it. Time point given: peripheral blood 6 weeks after treatment start. This sample was included in a study of PD-L1 blockade in urothelial cancer. Study-level background: Before enrollment, 0 to 3 chemotherapy regimens had been given to patients. Blood underwent analysis 3 weeks (second dose) and 6 weeks after treatment began. Median T cell yield per blood sample was some 140,000 cells.

Study results and caveats: Patients with below-median pretreatment blood clonality survived longer.

Per germline, CDR1 SGHTA and CDR2 FQGNSA. The CDR3 is 12 amino acids. The V end lost 1 base, the J end lost 5 bases, and 6 bases lay between the germline ends. Libraries were prepared by immunoSEQ multiplex PCR; TCRdb keeps only in-frame clonotypes and omits some of them. The sample has 31,000 or so clones, roughly 87% seen once. This TCR was sampled from a man older than 75 with urothelial cancer. The sample here was PBMCs, taken around atezolizumab (anti-PD-L1) treatment. The chain combines TRBV7-2 with TRBJ2-7; unclear D gene. The CDR3 sequence is CASSLGSDEQYF. The CDR3 DNA follows: TGTGCCAGCAGCTTAGGAAGCGACGAGCAGTACTTC.